The T cell receptor (beta chain) described here comes from a study of CD8+ T cells in alopecia areata. Treatment described: oral pan-JAK inhibitor, 5-10 mg twice daily. The CDR3 spans 13 residues. Germline values: CDR1 SGHTA, CDR2 FQGNSA. Deletions cut 7 bases from V and 3 bases from J, with 10 bases between. RNA was extracted and reverse transcribed into cDNA as the sequencing template. Libraries were prepared by immunoSEQ multiplex PCR; TCRdb keeps only in-frame clonotypes and omits some of them. The table has about 200,000 clones, 60% to 70% seen once; the top ten hold about 3.5%. This clonotype was obtained from a human donor with alopecia areata. The rearrangement joins TRBV7-2 to TRBJ1-5; D may be TRBD1 (6 bases). The sequences come from CD4+ T cells sorted from blood, collected at week 4, from a patient treated with tofacitinib. The CDR3 loop reads CASTGAPNQPQHF. The DNA of the CDR3 is TGTGCCAGCACGGGGGCTCCCAATCAGCCCCAGCATTTT. The full variable domain, with the rest looked up from reference TRBV7-2 and TRBJ1-5, is GAGVSQSPSNKVTEKGKDVELRCDPISGHTALYWYRQSLGQGLEFLIYFQGNSAPDKSGLPSDRFSAERTGGSVSTLTIQRTQQEDSAVYLCASTGAPNQPQHFGDGTRLSIL.